The 20 T cell receptor beta chains presented below share a single source sample, sequenced in a study of beta chain features in type 1 diabetes. Findings and limits, study-wide: Type 1 diabetes patients showed a moderate but significant shortening of TCRB CDR3s in all four CD4+ subsets.

The investigators reverse transcribed all of the isolated RNA, so they sequenced expressed TCRB transcripts. TCRdb's copy holds only in-frame clones and misses some; the assay was immunoSEQ multiplex PCR. Here the sample spans about 260,000 clones, roughly 20% being singletons. Their antigen targets remain unknown. Specimen: naive CD4+ T cells from blood. The receptors stem from a woman in her 40s with type 1 diabetes.

CDR3 in amino acids: CASSLEVLGDEKLFF. The CDR3 DNA sequence: TGCGCCAGCAGCTTGGAGGTCCTAGGGGATGAAAAACTGTTTTTT. The chain links TRBV5-1 to TRBJ1-4; possibly TRBD1 for D (5 bases). The V end was cut by 0 bases, the J end by 6 bases, with 12 bases between. The germline gives CDR1 SGHRS, CDR2 YFSETQ. This CDR3 region has 15 residues.

The table lists this clone with a few counts. V is TRBV13 and J is TRBJ1-2, with a tentative D call TRBD1 (6 bases). This CDR3 contains 15 residues. The germline CDR1 and CDR2 sequences are PRHDT and FYEKMQ (reference sequence). Trimming left V 3 bases short and J 1 base short, with 12 bases between. CDR3 protein: CASSFPTGDNYGYTF. The CDR3 region has the DNA TGTGCCAGCAGCTTTCCGACAGGCGATAACTATGGCTACACCTTC. Drawing the rest from reference TRBV13 and TRBJ1-2, the complete variable domain is AAGVIQSPRHLIKEKRETATLKCYPIPRHDTVYWYQQGPGQDPQFLISFYEKMQSDKGSIPDRFSAQQFSDYHSELNMSSLELGDSALYFCASSFPTGDNYGYTFGSGTRLTVV.

This clone was detected only a few times. The chain couples TRBV5-4 to TRBJ2-1; 8 positions agree with TRBD2. With V trimmed by 0 bases and J by 3 bases, 2 bases remained unmatched. Germline V gene lookup returns CDR1 SGHNT and CDR2 YYREEE (reference sequence). This CDR3 has 15 amino acids. The chain's CDR3 is CASSLAGTSYNEQFF. As DNA, the CDR3 is TGTGCCAGCAGCTTGGCCGGGACTAGCTACAATGAGCAGTTCTTC.

This clone occurred a few times. The chain carries TRBV7-9 and TRBJ2-2; 8 nucleotides align to TRBD1. This CDR3 contains 15 residues. V was clipped by 5 bases and J by 5 bases; unmatched bases: 7. Per the germline V gene, CDR1 is SEHNR and CDR2 is FQNEAQ (reference sequence). The CDR3 region has the DNA TGTGCCAGCAGCCAACGGACAGGGAAGACCGGGGAGCTGTTTTTT. Translated, it gives CASSQRTGKTGELFF. Based on the CDR3 plus reference TRBV7-9 and TRBJ2-2, the full variable domain is DTGVSQNPRHKITKRGQNVTFRCDPISEHNRLYWYRQTLGQGPEFLTYFQNEAQLEKSRLLSDRFSAERPKGSFSTLEIQRTEQGDSAMYLCASSQRTGKTGELFFGEGSRLTVL.

This clone has more than one count but fewer than ten. This chain connects TRBV11-1 to TRBJ2-5, with 8 positions matching TRBD1. The CDR3 is 16 residues long. V was clipped by 3 bases and J by 3 bases; unmatched bases: 9. Germline assignment: CDR1 SGHAT and CDR2 FQDESV (reference sequence). The CDR3: CASSFASGTGKETQYF. For the CDR3, the DNA is TGTGCCAGCAGCTTCGCCTCGGGGACAGGCAAAGAGACCCAGTACTTC.

A few counts support this clone. The chain employs TRBV4-2 and TRBJ1-2; TRBD1 might be the D (5 bases). Germline V gene sequence: CDR1 LGHNA, CDR2 YNFKEQ. Between the trimmed V and J ends, which lost 0 bases and 3 bases, there was a span of 17 bases. The CDR3 runs 17 residues. The CDR3 sequence is CASSQDAGLQPHYGYTF. CDR3 nucleotide sequence: TGTGCCAGCAGCCAAGATGCGGGACTCCAGCCCCACTATGGCTACACCTTC.

The chain recombines TRBV4-2 with TRBJ2-5; 8 bases are a match to TRBD2. CDR3 length: 16 residues. Germline CDR1 reads LGHNA; CDR2 reads YNFKEQ. The V segment lost 0 bases and the J segment 3 bases; nucleotides outside the gene matches: 6. The CDR3 coding sequence is TGTGCCAGCAGCCAAGATGCGGGGGGAAACGAAGAGACCCAGTACTTC. Its protein product is CASSQDAGGNEETQYF.

V and J are TRBV29-1 and TRBJ2-4; possibly TRBD1 for D (6 bases). V lost 4 bases and J 0 bases, leaving 10 bases between the germline ends. The CDR3 is 14 residues long. The germline CDR1 and CDR2 sequences are SQVTM and ANQGSEA. In DNA form, the CDR3 reads TGCAGCGTTGGGACAGACTTAGCCAAAAACATTCAGTACTTC. The encoded protein is CSVGTDLAKNIQYF.

V and J are TRBV6-5 and TRBJ1-1; 10 nucleotides line up with TRBD1. This CDR3 is 15 amino acids long. Germline trimming cut 6 bases from V and 1 base from J; bases unmatched to any gene: 5. Germline V gives CDR1 MNHEY, CDR2 SVGAGI. The CDR3 nucleotides read TGTGCCAGCAGCCCCTGGACAGGGGGGAACACTGAAGCTTTCTTT. Translated, it gives CASSPWTGGNTEAFF.

V is TRBV7-9 and J is TRBJ2-7; no firm D call. V was trimmed by 2 bases and J by 3 bases, leaving 5 bases between them. Germline lookup yields CDR1 SEHNR and CDR2 FQNEAQ (reference sequence). The CDR3 runs to 12 residues. CDR3 in amino acids: CASSLNSYEQYF. CDR3 nucleotide sequence: TGTGCCAGCAGCTTAAACAGCTACGAGCAGTACTTC. Full variable domain (rest looked up from reference TRBV7-9 and TRBJ2-7): DTGVSQNPRHKITKRGQNVTFRCDPISEHNRLYWYRQTLGQGPEFLTYFQNEAQLEKSRLLSDRFSAERPKGSFSTLEIQRTEQGDSAMYLCASSLNSYEQYFGPGTRLTVT.

This clone was seen a handful of times. J is TRBJ2-2 and V is TRBV30; tentative D call: TRBD2 (6 bases). V was shortened by 1 base and J by 7 bases, with 10 bases between the two germline ends. The CDR3 extends over 13 amino acids. Germline loops: CDR1 GTSNPN, CDR2 SVGIG (reference sequence). This CDR3 reads CAWSAGGVGELFF. In DNA, the CDR3 is TGTGCCTGGAGTGCTGGAGGGGTCGGGGAGCTGTTTTTT.

The rearrangement joins TRBV19 to TRBJ2-7; TRBD1 agrees at 8 bases. Germline assignment: CDR1 LNHDA and CDR2 SQIVND (reference sequence). The CDR3 sequence is 14 residues long. The V gene end was trimmed by 6 bases and the J gene end by 2 bases; junction bases not matched to a gene: 6. The chain's CDR3 is CASRTGTGTYEQYF. The CDR3 DNA sequence: TGTGCCAGTAGGACCGGGACAGGTACCTACGAGCAGTACTTC.

V and J are TRBV9 and TRBJ2-3; D remains ambiguous. The ends were cut back, 4 bases at V and 0 bases at J, with 9 bases in the middle. Germline V lookup: CDR1 SGDLS, CDR2 YYNGEE. This CDR3 is 14 amino acids long. The CDR3 coding sequence is TGTGCCAGCAGCTTCGAAGCTAGCACAGATACGCAGTATTTT. It yields the protein CASSFEASTDTQYF.

The chain carries TRBV27 and TRBJ2-5; TRBD1 matches at 10 bases. The CDR3 consists of 14 residues. The V segment lost 6 bases and the J segment 1 base; nucleotides outside the gene matches: 2. Germline-derived CDR1 and CDR2 are MNHEY and SMNVEV (reference sequence). CDR3 protein: CASSRDRGQETQYF. In DNA form, the CDR3 reads TGTGCCAGCAGCCGGGACAGGGGCCAAGAGACCCAGTACTTC.

The chain uses TRBV7-2 and TRBJ2-7; unclear D gene. The CDR3 has 11 amino acids. Germline V CDR1 and CDR2: SGHTA, FQGNSA. Trimming pared 6 bases from V and 2 bases from J, leaving 5 bases between. The CDR3 sequence: CASSEAYEQYF. In DNA form, the CDR3 reads TGTGCCAGCAGTGAGGCCTACGAGCAGTACTTC.

This clone came up a few times. The chain combines TRBV28 with TRBJ2-2, with D possibly matching TRBD2 (6 bases). The germline V gene has CDR1 MDHEN and CDR2 SYDVKM. Trimming left V 11 bases short and J 7 bases short, with 14 bases between. CDR3 length: 12 residues. CDR3 amino acids: CAAEGGIGELFF. The CDR3 DNA is TGTGCCGCAGAGGGAGGTATCGGGGAGCTGTTTTTT. Combining the CDR3 with reference TRBV28 and TRBJ2-2 gives the whole variable domain DVKVTQSSRYLVKRTGEKVFLECVQDMDHENMFWYRQDPGLGLRLIYFSYDVKMKEKGDIPEGYSVSREKKERFSLILESASTNQTSMYLCAAEGGIGELFFGEGSRLTVL.

This clone was seen a few times. The CDR3 DNA is TGCAGCGCCCGGAGGGGGGGGGATGAGCAGTTCTTC. This encodes CSARRGGDEQFF. The J gene is TRBJ2-1, the V gene TRBV29-1, with D possibly TRBD2 on 7 matching bases. V was clipped by 7 bases and J by 8 bases, with 15 bases between them. Germline V gene lookup returns CDR1 SQVTM and CDR2 ANQGSEA. The CDR3 totals 12 residues.

The J gene is TRBJ1-1, the V gene TRBV29-1; possibly TRBD1 for D (5 bases). The CDR3 runs to 13 residues. Trimming took 7 bases from V and 1 from J, leaving 13 bases between them. Germline-derived CDR1 and CDR2 are SQVTM and ANQGSEA. The CDR3 DNA reads as TGCAGCGCTGGAATCGGGGGGAACACTGAAGCTTTCTTT. This sequence encodes CSAGIGGNTEAFF. The whole variable domain, remainder taken from reference TRBV29-1 and TRBJ1-1, is SAVISQKPSRDICQRGTSLTIQCQVDSQVTMMFWYRQQPGQSLTLIATANQGSEATYESGFVIDKFPISRPNLTFSTLTVSNMSPEDSSIYLCSAGIGGNTEAFFGQGTRLTVV.

This clone was seen a handful of times. The rearrangement links TRBV19 to TRBJ1-3, with no clear D. The CDR3 is 15 residues long. From germline, CDR1 is LNHDA and CDR2 SQIVND (reference sequence). Trimming left V 7 bases short and J 0 bases short, with 13 bases between. CDR3 coding DNA: TGTGCCAGTACGCGGGCCGCGACCTCTGGAAACACCATATATTTT. Translating gives CASTRAATSGNTIYF.

This clone has a handful of counts. V usage is TRBV7-9 and J usage is TRBJ2-3, with a possible D match to TRBD1 (6 bases). CDR1 SEHNR and CDR2 FQNEAQ come from the germline V gene (reference sequence). V dropped 5 bases and J dropped 0 bases, with 12 bases sitting between them. The CDR3 spans 15 residues. DNA of the CDR3: TGTGCCAGCAGCACCCGGACAGCTAGCACAGATACGCAGTATTTT. Translated: CASSTRTASTDTQYF.